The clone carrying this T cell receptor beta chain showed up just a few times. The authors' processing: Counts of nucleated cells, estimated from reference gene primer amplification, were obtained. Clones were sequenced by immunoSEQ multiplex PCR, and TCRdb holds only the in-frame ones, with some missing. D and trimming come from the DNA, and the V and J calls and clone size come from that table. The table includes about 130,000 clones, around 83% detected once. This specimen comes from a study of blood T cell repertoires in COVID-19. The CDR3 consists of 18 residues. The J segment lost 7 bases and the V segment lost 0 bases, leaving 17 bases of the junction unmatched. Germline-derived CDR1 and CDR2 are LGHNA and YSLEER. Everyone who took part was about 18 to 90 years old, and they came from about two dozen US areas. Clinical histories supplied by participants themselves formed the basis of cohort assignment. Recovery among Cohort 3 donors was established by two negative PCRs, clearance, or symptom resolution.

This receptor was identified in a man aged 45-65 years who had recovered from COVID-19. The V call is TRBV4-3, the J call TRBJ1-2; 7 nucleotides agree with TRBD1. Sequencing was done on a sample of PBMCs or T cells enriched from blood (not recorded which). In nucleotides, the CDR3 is TGCGCCAGCAGCCAAGATGGGGCGCCAGGGGGTATACTGGTTGGCTACACCTTC. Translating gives CASSQDGAPGGILVGYTF.